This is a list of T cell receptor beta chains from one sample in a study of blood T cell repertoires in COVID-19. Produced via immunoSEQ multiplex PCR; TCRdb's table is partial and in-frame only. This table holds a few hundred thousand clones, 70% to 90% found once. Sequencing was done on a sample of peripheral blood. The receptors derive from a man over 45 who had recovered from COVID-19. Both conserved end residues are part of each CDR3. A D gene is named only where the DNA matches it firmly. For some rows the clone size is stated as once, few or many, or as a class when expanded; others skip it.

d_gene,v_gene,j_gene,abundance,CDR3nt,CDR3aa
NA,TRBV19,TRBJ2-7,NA,TGTGCCAGTAGTAAGGACAGCCTCAACACCTACGAGCAGTACTTC,CASSKDSLNTYEQYF
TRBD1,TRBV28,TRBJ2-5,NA,TGTGCCAGCAGTTTCGGACAGGGGGCAATGGAGACCCAGTACTTC,CASSFGQGAMETQYF
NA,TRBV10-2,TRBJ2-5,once,TGCGCCACCGGACACGTCCAAGAGACCCAGTACTTC,CATGHVQETQYF
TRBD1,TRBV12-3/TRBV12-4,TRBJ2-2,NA,TGTGCCATATCAGGGGGCCTCGGGGAGCTGTTTTTT,CAISGGLGELFF
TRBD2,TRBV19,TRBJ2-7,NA,TGTGCCAGTACCCCCAGCGGGGGCTACGAGCAGTACTTC,CASTPSGGYEQYF
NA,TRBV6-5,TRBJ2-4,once,TGTGCCAGCAGTTACTCGATTGGAGGACACGGGGGCATTCAGTACTTC,CASSYSIGGHGGIQYF
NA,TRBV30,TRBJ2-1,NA,TGTGCCTGGAGCTCCCTAGCGAGAGCCTCCTACAATGAGCAGTTCTTC,CAWSSLARASYNEQFF
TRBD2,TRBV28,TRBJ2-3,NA,TGTGCCAGCAGTTTGGGGGGACTAGGATTATCAGATACGCAGTATTTT,CASSLGGLGLSDTQYF
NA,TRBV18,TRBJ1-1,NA,TGTGCCAGCTCGCCCTCCACCCAGGGAAGGGGAACTGAAGCTTTCTTT,CASSPSTQGRGTEAFF
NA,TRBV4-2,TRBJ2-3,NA,TGTGCCAGCAGCCGAACCGGGACTGGAGTTAGTGGTACGCAGTATTTT,CASSRTGTGVSGTQYF
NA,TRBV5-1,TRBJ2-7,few,TGCGCCAGCAGCTTGGACACCAACTCCTACGAGCAGTACTTC,CASSLDTNSYEQYF
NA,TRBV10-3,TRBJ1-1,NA,TGTGGCATCAAGTCCACGGGAGATTCTAGGGCTGAAGCTTTCTTT,CGIKSTGDSRAEAFF
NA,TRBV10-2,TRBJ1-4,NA,TGCGCCAGCAGTGATCGCAGGGGAAATGAAAAACTGTTTTTT,CASSDRRGNEKLFF
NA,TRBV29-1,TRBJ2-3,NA,TGCAGCGCCGGCCGAGGGAATTTTGGCACAGATACGCAGTATTTT,CSAGRGNFGTDTQYF
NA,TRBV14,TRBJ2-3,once,TGTGCCAGCAGCCATCATTTACGGGGTACAGATACGCAGTATTTT,CASSHHLRGTDTQYF
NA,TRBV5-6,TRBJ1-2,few,TGTGCCAGCAGCCACGACAACAACTATGGCTACACCTTC,CASSHDNNYGYTF